This TCR beta chain is from a study of T cell changes during pregnancy in multiple sclerosis. The CDR3 is made up of 15 amino acids. Trimming cost V 6 bases and J 0 bases; bases outside gene matches: 5. CDR1 and CDR2 from the germline V gene are LNHDA and SQIVND (reference sequence). Generated by immunoSEQ multiplex PCR, the TCRdb table keeps only in-frame clones and is missing some. This table has roughly 79,000 clones, 85% to 95% appearing once. The source was peripheral blood, collected in the second trimester of pregnancy. This clonotype was sampled from a female donor in good health, enrolled as a control in a pregnancy study. This chain links TRBV19 with TRBJ2-4; 7 positions agree with TRBD2. The CDR3 loop reads CASRGGLLAKNIQYF. Written as DNA, the CDR3 is TGTGCCAGTAGGGGGGGGTTACTAGCCAAAAACATTCAGTACTTC.